These T cell receptor beta chains were read from a single sample in a study of T cells in Graves' hyperthyroidism and ophthalmopathy. TCRdb called the multiplex PCR reads again in MiXCR, with one record for every CDR3 protein. The sample yields around 350,000 distinct CDR3 sequences, 15% to 20% seen once. The sample consisted of blood. Receptors originate from a woman between 18 and 29 years old with Graves' hyperthyroidism. Both conserved end residues are part of each CDR3. A D gene is named only where the DNA matches it firmly. Some rows mark clone size as missing; the rest say once, few, many or name a class of expanded clone.

j_gene: TRBJ2-2; d_gene: NA; abundance: many; v_gene: TRBV7-6; CDR3nt: TGTGCCAGCAGCTTGGGGGTGGGTGTTCCAGACGCCACCGGGGAGCTGTTTTTT; CDR3aa: CASSLGVGVPDATGELFF
j_gene: TRBJ1-1; d_gene: NA; abundance: many; v_gene: TRBV19; CDR3nt: TGTGCCAGTAGTATCCTGGGGGGCGGCACAACACCTGAAGCTTTCTTT; CDR3aa: CASSILGGGTTPEAFF
j_gene: TRBJ1-1; d_gene: NA; abundance: NA; v_gene: TRBV11-2; CDR3nt: TGTTCCAGCAGCTTAGCCTTCGGGAACACTGAAGCTTTCTTT; CDR3aa: CSSSLAFGNTEAFF
j_gene: TRBJ2-7; d_gene: NA; abundance: NA; v_gene: TRBV15; CDR3nt: TGTGCCACCAGCAGAGATAGACAGATGAGCTCCTACGAGCAGTACTTC; CDR3aa: CATSRDRQMSSYEQYF
j_gene: TRBJ1-1; d_gene: NA; abundance: many; v_gene: TRBV28; CDR3nt: TGTGCCAGTCCGGGACCATTTGGGGCGGAAGCTTTCTTT; CDR3aa: CASPGPFGAEAFF
j_gene: TRBJ2-5; d_gene: TRBD2; abundance: many; v_gene: TRBV20-1; CDR3nt: TGCAGTGCGACGACTAGCATAGATGTCCAGTACTTC; CDR3aa: CSATTSIDVQYF
j_gene: TRBJ1-2; d_gene: NA; abundance: NA; v_gene: TRBV19; CDR3nt: TGTGCCAGTACTGAAATAATCGGGGCCACCTATGGCTACACCTTC; CDR3aa: CASTEIIGATYGYTF
j_gene: TRBJ2-3; d_gene: NA; abundance: many; v_gene: TRBV7-9; CDR3nt: TGTGCCAGCAGCTTAGCGCTGAGCGCTGATACGCAGTATTTT; CDR3aa: CASSLALSADTQYF
j_gene: TRBJ1-1; d_gene: NA; abundance: many; v_gene: TRBV12-3/TRBV12-4; CDR3nt: TGTGCCAGCAGTTTCGGGGGGACTGAAGCTTTCTTT; CDR3aa: CASSFGGTEAFF
j_gene: TRBJ1-1; d_gene: NA; abundance: many; v_gene: TRBV28; CDR3nt: TGTGCACCTGGGTCGGACACTGAAGCTTTCTTT; CDR3aa: CAPGSDTEAFF
j_gene: TRBJ2-7; d_gene: TRBD1; abundance: many; v_gene: TRBV19; CDR3nt: TGTGCCAGTAGTACCGGGACAGGGTTGGCCTACGAGCAGTACTTC; CDR3aa: CASSTGTGLAYEQYF
j_gene: TRBJ2-2; d_gene: NA; abundance: many; v_gene: TRBV2; CDR3nt: TGTGCCAGCGGACAGAACGGCCACACCGGGGAGCTGTTTTTT; CDR3aa: CASGQNGHTGELFF